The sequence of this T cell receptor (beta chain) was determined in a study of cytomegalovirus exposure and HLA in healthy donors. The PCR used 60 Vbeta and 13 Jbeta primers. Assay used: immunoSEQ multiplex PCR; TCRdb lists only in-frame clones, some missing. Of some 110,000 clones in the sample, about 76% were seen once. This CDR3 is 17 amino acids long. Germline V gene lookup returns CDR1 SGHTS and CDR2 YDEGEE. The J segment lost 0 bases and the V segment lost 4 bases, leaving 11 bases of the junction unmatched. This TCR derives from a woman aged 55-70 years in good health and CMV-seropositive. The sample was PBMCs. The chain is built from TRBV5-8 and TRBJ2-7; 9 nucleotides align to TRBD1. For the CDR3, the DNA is TGTGCCAGCAGCCCGGGAACGGGACAGGGAACCTCCTACGAGCAGTACTTC. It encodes CASSPGTGQGTSYEQYF.